The sequence of this T cell receptor beta chain was determined in a study of T cell clones after liver transplantation. Across the whole study: Until 12-24 months post-transplant, subjects got standard immunosuppression and no induction.

Findings and caveats of the study: A significant post-transplant drop in circulating graft-donor-reactive CD4 TCRbeta sequences occurred in most of the 8 subjects.

Points on this clone: What it binds is unknown.

TCRdb's copy holds only in-frame clones and misses some; the assay was immunoSEQ multiplex PCR. The sample has about 9,200 clones, around 73% seen once. Sorting of unstimulated PBMCs yielded separate CD3+CD4+ and CD3+CD8+ fractions. Between the trimmed V and J ends, which lost 4 bases and 3 bases, there was a span of 12 bases. The germline V gene has CDR1 GTSNPN and CDR2 SVGIG (reference sequence). The CDR3 totals 13 residues. J is TRBJ1-1 and V is TRBV30, with D possibly matching TRBD1 (5 bases). The TCR comes from a human patient who received a liver transplant. Some T cells may possibly be graft donor cells. Sample: CD8+ T cells from blood, taken at the 22-month timepoint. CDR3: CAWTPDSYTEAFF. The CDR3 nucleotides are TGTGCCTGGACCCCCGACAGCTACACTGAAGCTTTCTTT.